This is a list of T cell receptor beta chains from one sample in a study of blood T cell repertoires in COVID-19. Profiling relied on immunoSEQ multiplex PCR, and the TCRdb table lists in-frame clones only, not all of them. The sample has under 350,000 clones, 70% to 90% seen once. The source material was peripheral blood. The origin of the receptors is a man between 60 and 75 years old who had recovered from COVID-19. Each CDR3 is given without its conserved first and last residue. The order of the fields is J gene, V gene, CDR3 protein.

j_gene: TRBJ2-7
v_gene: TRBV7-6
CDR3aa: ASSLGGGRRTYEQY

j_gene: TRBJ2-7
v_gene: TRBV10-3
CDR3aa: ANGGSSYEQY

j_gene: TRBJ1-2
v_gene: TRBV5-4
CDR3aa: ASSQVDIYGYT

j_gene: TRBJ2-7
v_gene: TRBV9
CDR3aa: ASSLASEGEQY

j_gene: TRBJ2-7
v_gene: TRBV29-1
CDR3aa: SVSPGTGVREQY

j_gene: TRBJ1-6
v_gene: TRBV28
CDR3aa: ASRSGYDSPLH

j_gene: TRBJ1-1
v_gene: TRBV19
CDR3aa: ASRPQQGLGAEAF

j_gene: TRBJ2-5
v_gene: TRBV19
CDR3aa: ASSIGQYQETQY

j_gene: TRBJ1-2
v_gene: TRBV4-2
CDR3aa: ASSQATGGGLGGYT

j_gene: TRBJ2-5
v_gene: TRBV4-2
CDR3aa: ASSQGTGTQETQY

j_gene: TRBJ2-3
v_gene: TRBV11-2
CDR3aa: ASSLPGTGDTDTQY

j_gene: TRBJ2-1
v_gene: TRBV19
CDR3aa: ASSPRTSGNEQF

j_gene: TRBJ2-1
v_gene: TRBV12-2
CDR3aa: ASRLWWASGRAGGSYNEQF

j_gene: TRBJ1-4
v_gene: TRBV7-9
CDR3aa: ASSSGQTNEKLF

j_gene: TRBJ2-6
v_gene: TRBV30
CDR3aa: AWEGQGEGGANVLT